The clone carrying this T cell receptor beta chain has only a few counts. No antigen is known for it. J gave up 1 base and V 3 bases, and 8 bases lay outside the gene matches. In germline, CDR1 is SGDLS, CDR2 YYNGEE. CDR3 size: 16 residues. PCR involved 60 Vbeta and 13 Jbeta primers. Produced via immunoSEQ multiplex PCR; TCRdb's table is partial and in-frame only. The sample includes 150,000 to 200,000 clones, roughly 77% seen only once; the top ten take approximately 10%. The data are from a study of cytomegalovirus exposure and HLA in healthy donors. Findings and caveats of the study: Later findings reportedly placed an Asian-associated ancestry cluster below the roughly 700-donor mean for N-insertions. V- and J-gene trimming of TCR beta was linked (in a later analysis) to a missense DCLRE1C variant.

The sample comprised PBMCs. This clonotype was sampled from a man aged 18 to 30 in good health and CMV-seropositive. V gene TRBV9 combines with J gene TRBJ2-3; 7 nucleotides agree with TRBD2. The CDR3 protein is CASSGGLVEGTDTQYF. CDR3 bases: TGTGCCAGCAGCGGCGGACTAGTCGAAGGCACAGATACGCAGTATTTT.